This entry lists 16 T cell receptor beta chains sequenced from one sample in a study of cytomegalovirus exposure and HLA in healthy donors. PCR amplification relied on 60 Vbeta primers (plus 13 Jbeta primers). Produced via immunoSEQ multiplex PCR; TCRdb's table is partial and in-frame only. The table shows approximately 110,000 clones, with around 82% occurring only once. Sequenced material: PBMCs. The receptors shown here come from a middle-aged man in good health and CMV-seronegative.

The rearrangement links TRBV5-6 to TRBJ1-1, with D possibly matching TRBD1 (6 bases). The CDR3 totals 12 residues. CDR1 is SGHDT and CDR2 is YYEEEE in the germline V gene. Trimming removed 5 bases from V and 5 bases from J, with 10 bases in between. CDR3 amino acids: CASRNRVTEAFF. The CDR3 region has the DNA TGTGCCAGCAGGAACAGGGTAACTGAAGCTTTCTTT.

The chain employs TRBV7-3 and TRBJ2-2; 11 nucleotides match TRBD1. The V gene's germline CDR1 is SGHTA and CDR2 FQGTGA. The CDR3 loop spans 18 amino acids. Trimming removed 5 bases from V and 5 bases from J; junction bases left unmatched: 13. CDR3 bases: TGTGCCAGCAGCCCGTATCTCGCCGGGACAGGGGGAACCGGGGAGCTGTTTTTT. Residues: CASSPYLAGTGGTGELFF.

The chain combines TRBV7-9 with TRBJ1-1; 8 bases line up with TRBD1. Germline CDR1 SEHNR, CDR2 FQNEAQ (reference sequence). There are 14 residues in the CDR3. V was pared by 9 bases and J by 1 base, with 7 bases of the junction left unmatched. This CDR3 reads CASGQGSSNTEAFF. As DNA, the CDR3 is TGTGCCAGTGGACAGGGATCTTCGAACACTGAAGCTTTCTTT.

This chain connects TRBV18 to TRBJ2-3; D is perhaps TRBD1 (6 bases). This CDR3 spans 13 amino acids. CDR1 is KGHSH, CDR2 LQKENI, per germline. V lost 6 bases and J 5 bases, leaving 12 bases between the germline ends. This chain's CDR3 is CASSPGTIDTQYF. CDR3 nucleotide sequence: TGTGCCAGCTCCCCGGGGACAATAGATACGCAGTATTTT.

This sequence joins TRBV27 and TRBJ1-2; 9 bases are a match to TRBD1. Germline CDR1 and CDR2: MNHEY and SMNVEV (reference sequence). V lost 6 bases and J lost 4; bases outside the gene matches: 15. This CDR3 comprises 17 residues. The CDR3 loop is CASRPRDRDQLSYGYTF. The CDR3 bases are TGTGCCAGCAGACCCCGGGACAGGGATCAACTAAGCTATGGCTACACCTTC.

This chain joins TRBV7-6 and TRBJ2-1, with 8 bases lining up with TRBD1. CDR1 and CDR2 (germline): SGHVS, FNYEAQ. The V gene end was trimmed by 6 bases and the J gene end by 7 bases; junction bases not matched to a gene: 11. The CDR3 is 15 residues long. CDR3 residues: CASRSNRGKVNEQFF. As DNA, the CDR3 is TGTGCCAGCAGAAGTAACAGGGGGAAAGTGAATGAGCAGTTCTTC.

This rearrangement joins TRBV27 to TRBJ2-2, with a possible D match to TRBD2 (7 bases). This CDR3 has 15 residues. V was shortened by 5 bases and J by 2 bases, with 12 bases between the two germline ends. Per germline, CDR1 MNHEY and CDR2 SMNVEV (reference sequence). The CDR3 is CASSMGGGNTGELFF. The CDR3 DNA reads TGTGCCAGCAGTATGGGGGGGGGCAACACCGGGGAGCTGTTTTTT.

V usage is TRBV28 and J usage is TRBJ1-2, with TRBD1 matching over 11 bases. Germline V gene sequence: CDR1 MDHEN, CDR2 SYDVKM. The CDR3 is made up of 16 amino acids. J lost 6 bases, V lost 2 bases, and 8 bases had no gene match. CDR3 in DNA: TGTGCCAGCAGTTTAGAATGGGGACAGGGGGGTCATGGCTACACCTTC. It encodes CASSLEWGQGGHGYTF.

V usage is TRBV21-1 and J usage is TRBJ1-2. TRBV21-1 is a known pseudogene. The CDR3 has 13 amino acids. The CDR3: CASGELANYGYTF. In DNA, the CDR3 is TGTGCCAGCGGGGAGTTAGCTAACTATGGCTACACCTTC.

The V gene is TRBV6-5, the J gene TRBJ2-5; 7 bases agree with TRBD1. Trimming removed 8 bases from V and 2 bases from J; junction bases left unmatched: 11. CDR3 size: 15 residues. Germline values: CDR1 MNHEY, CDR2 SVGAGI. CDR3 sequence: CASRRTGTVQETQYF. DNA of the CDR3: TGTGCCAGCCGACGGACCGGGACAGTTCAAGAGACCCAGTACTTC.

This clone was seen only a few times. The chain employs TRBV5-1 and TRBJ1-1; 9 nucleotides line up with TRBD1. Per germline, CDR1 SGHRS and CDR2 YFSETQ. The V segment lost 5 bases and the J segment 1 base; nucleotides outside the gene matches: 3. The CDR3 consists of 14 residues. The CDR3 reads CASRSGQGNTEAFF. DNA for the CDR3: TGCGCCAGCAGATCGGGACAGGGGAACACTGAAGCTTTCTTT.

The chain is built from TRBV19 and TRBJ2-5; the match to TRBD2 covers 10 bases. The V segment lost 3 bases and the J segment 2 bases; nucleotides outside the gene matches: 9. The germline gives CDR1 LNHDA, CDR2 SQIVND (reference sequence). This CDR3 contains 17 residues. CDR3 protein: CASSILGLADRQETQYF. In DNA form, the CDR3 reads TGTGCCAGTAGTATCCTCGGACTAGCGGATAGACAAGAGACCCAGTACTTC. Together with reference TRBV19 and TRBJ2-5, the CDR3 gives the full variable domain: DGGITQSPKYLFRKEGQNVTLSCEQNLNHDAMYWYRQDPGQGLRLIYYSQIVNDFQKGDIAEGYSVSREKKESFPLTVTSAQKNPTAFYLCASSILGLADRQETQYFGPGTRLLVL.

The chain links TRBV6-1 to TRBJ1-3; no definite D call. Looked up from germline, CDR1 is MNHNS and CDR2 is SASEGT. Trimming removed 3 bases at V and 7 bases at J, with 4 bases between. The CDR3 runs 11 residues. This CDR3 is CASSERNTIYF. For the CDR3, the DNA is TGTGCCAGCAGTGAGCGGAACACCATATATTTT.

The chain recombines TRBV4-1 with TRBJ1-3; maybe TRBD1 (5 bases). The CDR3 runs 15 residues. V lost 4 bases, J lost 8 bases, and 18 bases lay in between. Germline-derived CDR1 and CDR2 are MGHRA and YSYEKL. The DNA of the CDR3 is TGCGCCAGCAGCCCTACCGGGGGAGGGCGGGACACCATATATTTT. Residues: CASSPTGGGRDTIYF.

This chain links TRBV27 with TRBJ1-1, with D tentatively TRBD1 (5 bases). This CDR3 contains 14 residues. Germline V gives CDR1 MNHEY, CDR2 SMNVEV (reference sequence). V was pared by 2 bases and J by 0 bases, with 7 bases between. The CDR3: CASSLQGMNTEAFF. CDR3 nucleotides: TGTGCCAGCAGTTTACAGGGTATGAACACTGAAGCTTTCTTT.

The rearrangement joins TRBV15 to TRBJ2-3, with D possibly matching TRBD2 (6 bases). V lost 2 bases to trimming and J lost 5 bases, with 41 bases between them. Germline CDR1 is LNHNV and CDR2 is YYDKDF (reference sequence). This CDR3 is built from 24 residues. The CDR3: CATSRRAEGGPGLERTSARDTQYF. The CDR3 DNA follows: TGTGCCACCAGCAGACGCGCGGAGGGTGGGCCGGGTTTGGAGAGGACCTCTGCGCGAGATACGCAGTATTTT.